The 8 T cell receptor beta chains reported below all come from one sample, sequenced in a study of cytomegalovirus exposure and HLA in healthy donors. The study ran its PCR with 60 Vbeta and 13 Jbeta primers. Repertoires were generated with immunoSEQ multiplex PCR, while TCRdb's copy carries only in-frame clones and drops some. The sample includes 140,000 to 150,000 clones, over 70% seen only once; the top ten take about 6.9%. Sequenced: PBMCs. The receptor source for this set is a woman in her forties in good health and CMV-seropositive.

CDR3 in amino acids: CASSLGGKRGGETQYF. The DNA of the CDR3 is TGTGCCAGCAGCTTAGGCGGGAAGCGGGGTGGAGAGACCCAGTACTTC. This chain connects TRBV7-9 to TRBJ2-5, with 7 nucleotides matching TRBD2. This CDR3 has 16 amino acids. CDR1 is SEHNR, CDR2 FQNEAQ, per germline (reference sequence). Losses at the gene ends were 1 base for V and 4 bases for J; bases not matched to a gene: 9.

This chain joins TRBV6-5 and TRBJ2-6; 7 bases line up with TRBD1. The CDR3 is 15 amino acids. Unmatched junction bases numbered 4, after V lost 7 bases and J lost 1 base. Germline V gene lookup returns CDR1 MNHEY and CDR2 SVGAGI. The CDR3 DNA is TGTGCCAGCACAAAGGGGGCATCTGGGGCCAACGTCCTGACTTTC. It is translated as CASTKGASGANVLTF.

The genes are TRBV7-3 and TRBJ1-1, with D uncertain. This CDR3 region has 13 residues. V was cut by 3 bases and J by 11 bases, with 16 bases left in between. Germline V CDR1 and CDR2: SGHTA, FQGTGA. The chain's CDR3 is CASSFAGGGEAFF. The CDR3 bases are TGTGCCAGCAGCTTCGCGGGCGGCGGCGAGGCTTTCTTT.

As concerns this clone: At one end the junction does not follow the germline gene, possibly because of a read error. V and J are TRBV7-9 and TRBJ2-7; 8 bases are a match to TRBD2. The CDR3 length is 16 residues. Germline V CDR1 and CDR2: SEHNR, FQNEAQ (reference sequence). The CDR3 DNA is TGTTCCAGCTCACCCCCGGCGAGCGGGGGATCCCACGAGCAGTACTTC. Its translation: CSSSPPASGGSHEQYF.

The chain has TRBV6-1 and TRBJ1-3; 7 positions agree with TRBD1. The germline CDR1 and CDR2 sequences are MNHNS and SASEGT. This CDR3 has 15 amino acids. V gave up 6 bases and J gave up 3 bases; unmatched junction bases: 8. This chain's CDR3 is CASRRQGSSGNTIYF. The CDR3 DNA is TGTGCCAGCAGAAGACAGGGTAGTAGTGGAAACACCATATATTTT.

The chain has TRBV5-1 and TRBJ1-1, with 11 nucleotides matching TRBD1. Per germline, CDR1 SGHRS and CDR2 YFSETQ. This CDR3 comprises 14 residues. The J segment lost 10 bases and the V segment lost 0 bases, leaving 5 bases of the junction unmatched. CDR3 coding DNA: TGCGCCAGCAGCTTGGAGGGACAGGGGGGTAGAGCTTTCTTT. Translation gives CASSLEGQGGRAFF.

This clone has just one count. Written as DNA, the CDR3 is TGTGCCAGCAGCCAAGTAACTAGCGTTGAGCAGTTCTTC. Its translation: CASSQVTSVEQFF. The rearrangement uses TRBV14 and TRBJ2-1, with 7 bases identical to TRBD2. V lost 1 base, J lost 9 bases, and 3 bases stayed unmatched. This CDR3 is 13 amino acids long. The germline V gene encodes CDR1 SGHDN and CDR2 FVKESK.

A single count supports this clone. V usage is TRBV7-2 and J usage is TRBJ2-5; TRBD2 is a possible D gene (7 bases). Trimming took off 2 bases at V and 3 bases at J, with 13 bases between the two ends. Germline V gives CDR1 SGHTA, CDR2 FQGNSA. The CDR3 sequence is 15 residues long. CDR3 DNA: TGTGCCAGCAGCTTAAGGGGGAGGGATAAAGAGACCCAGTACTTC. Translation: CASSLRGRDKETQYF.